Reported below is one T cell receptor beta chain. Per the original data handling: By means of reference gene primer amplification, nucleated cell counts were estimated. Produced via immunoSEQ multiplex PCR; TCRdb's table is partial and in-frame only. The V and J calls and clone size come from that table; D and trimming were worked out from the DNA. The sample lists 60,000 to 80,000 clones; approximately 85% were seen once. This entry comes from a study of blood T cell repertoires in COVID-19. Study at large: Some COVID-19 samples were acute and others convalescent; all came from the United States, Italy and Spain.

Germline lookup yields CDR1 SGHRS and CDR2 YFSETQ. There are 15 residues in the CDR3. V was cut by 6 bases and J by 0 bases, with 12 bases left in between. The sequence derives from a man aged 50 to 59 with acute or convalescent COVID-19. The chain has TRBV5-1 and TRBJ2-2; possible D gene TRBD2, 5 bases. The sample comprised peripheral blood. The CDR3 sequence: CASTPRGPNTGELFF. CDR3 nucleotide sequence: TGCGCCAGCACCCCCCGCGGGCCGAACACCGGGGAGCTGTTTTTT.